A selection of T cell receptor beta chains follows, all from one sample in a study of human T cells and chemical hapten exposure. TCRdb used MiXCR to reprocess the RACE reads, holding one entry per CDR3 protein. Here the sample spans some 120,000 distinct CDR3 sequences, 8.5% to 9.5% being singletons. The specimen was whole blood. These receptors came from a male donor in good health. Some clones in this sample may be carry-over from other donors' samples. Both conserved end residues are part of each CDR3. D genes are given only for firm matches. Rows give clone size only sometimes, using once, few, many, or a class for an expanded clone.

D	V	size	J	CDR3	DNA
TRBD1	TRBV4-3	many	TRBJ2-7	CASSPGTEDYEQYF	TGTGCCAGCAGCCCTGGGACAGAGGATTACGAGCAGTACTTC
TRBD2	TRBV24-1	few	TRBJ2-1	CATSATGLAFSEQFF	TGTGCCACCAGTGCTACGGGACTAGCTTTCAGTGAGCAGTTCTTC
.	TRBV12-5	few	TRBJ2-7	CASGFGESRGREQYF	TGTGCTAGTGGTTTTGGAGAATCCCGGGGGCGCGAGCAGTACTTC
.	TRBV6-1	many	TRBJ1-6	CASSEDHGARNSPLHF	TGTGCCAGCAGTGAAGACCATGGGGCGAGGAATTCACCCCTCCACTTT
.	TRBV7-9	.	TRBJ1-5	CASSLTGTGPHQPQHF	TGTGCCAGCAGCCTCACAGGGACCGGCCCTCATCAGCCCCAGCATTTT
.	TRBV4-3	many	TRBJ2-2	CASSQEGGSANTGELFF	TGCGCCAGCAGCCAAGAAGGAGGTAGCGCGAACACCGGGGAGCTGTTTTTT
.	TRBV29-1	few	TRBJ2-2	CSAYGQNTGELFF	TGCAGCGCCTATGGACAGAACACCGGGGAGCTGTTTTTT
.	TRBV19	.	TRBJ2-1	CASSSTSSSYNEQFF	TGTGCCAGTAGTTCGACGTCTAGCTCCTACAATGAGCAGTTCTTC
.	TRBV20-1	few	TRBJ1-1	CSARNRYTEAFF	TGCAGTGCTAGAAACAGGTACACTGAAGCTTTCTTT
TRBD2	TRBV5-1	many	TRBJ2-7	CASSLGGTSSYEQYF	TGCGCCAGCAGCTTGGGAGGGACTAGCTCCTACGAGCAGTACTTC
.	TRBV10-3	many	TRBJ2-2	CATLSTGRVDTGELFF	TGTGCCACCTTAAGTACTGGAAGGGTTGACACCGGGGAGCTGTTTTTT
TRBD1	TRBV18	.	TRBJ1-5	CASSPGDRGSVANQPQHF	TGTGCCAGCTCACCGGGGGACAGGGGGTCGGTTGCAAATCAGCCCCAGCATTTT